Each of the 8 T cell receptor beta chains below was sequenced from the same sample in a study of molecular identifiers for immune sequencing clone quantification. TCRdb recomputed calls from the PCR reads with MiXCR, one row per CDR3 protein. The top ten clones hold roughly 0.85% of a sample with about 640,000 distinct CDR3 sequences, about 20% of them seen once. Sequencing input: naive CD8+ T cells from blood, with Jurkat cell RNA spiked in. Subset given: FACS-sorted CD8+CD4-CCR7+CD45RA+ naive T cells. The receptors were sampled from a human donor in good health. Some libraries in this study had Jurkat cell RNA spiked in.

Points on this clonotype: The junction departs from germline at one end; a sequencing error may be responsible. The DNA of the CDR3 is TGTGCCAGCAGTTACTTCGGGGTATTCGGGGAGACCCGGTACTTC. Protein: CASSYFGVFGETRYF. V usage is TRBV6-5 and J usage is TRBJ2-5; possibly TRBD2 for D (5 bases). This CDR3 has 15 residues. From germline, CDR1 is MNHEY and CDR2 SVGAGI.

This chain uses TRBV20-1 with TRBJ2-7; tentatively, D is TRBD1 (6 bases). In germline, CDR1 is DFQATT, CDR2 SNEGSKA (reference sequence). This CDR3 comprises 14 residues. The germline V and J ends were trimmed by 3 bases and 0 bases, with 12 bases remaining between them. This chain's CDR3 is CSASLGRGSYEQYF. The CDR3 DNA reads as TGCAGTGCTAGCCTCGGCAGGGGCTCCTACGAGCAGTACTTC.

The gene calls are TRBV13 and TRBJ2-3; 10 nucleotides align to TRBD2. The CDR3 has 17 residues. Germline CDR1 reads PRHDT; CDR2 reads FYEKMQ (reference sequence). V was clipped by 3 bases and J by 4 bases; unmatched bases: 10. The CDR3 protein is CASSFQLAGGFSDTQYF. CDR3 sequence (DNA): TGTGCCAGCAGCTTCCAGTTAGCGGGGGGTTTTTCAGATACGCAGTATTTT.

This rearrangement joins TRBV30 to TRBJ1-5, with no clear D. The CDR3 is made up of 13 amino acids. Germline V lookup: CDR1 GTSNPN, CDR2 SVGIG (reference sequence). Deletions cut 0 bases from V and 6 bases from J, with 9 bases between. CDR3 amino acids: CAWSVHSGQPQHF. Here the CDR3 DNA reads TGTGCCTGGAGTGTACACTCCGGTCAGCCCCAGCATTTT.

This clonotype was seen a few times. The chain links TRBV19 to TRBJ1-4; D gene unclear. The CDR3 length is 12 residues. CDR1 and CDR2 (germline): LNHDA, SQIVND (reference sequence). Between the trimmed V and J ends, which lost 4 bases and 7 bases, there was a span of 7 bases. The CDR3 sequence is CASSTLAEKLFF. CDR3 DNA sequence: TGTGCCAGTAGTACCCTGGCTGAAAAACTGTTTTTT.

This clonotype showed up many times. The gene calls are TRBV9 and TRBJ2-3; D not certain. Trimming removed 3 bases at V and 4 bases at J, with 9 bases between. Germline CDR1 is SGDLS and CDR2 is YYNGEE. This CDR3 comprises 13 residues. CDR3 protein: CASSADIPDTQYF. The DNA of the CDR3 is TGTGCCAGCAGCGCCGATATCCCAGATACGCAGTATTTT.

Regarding this clonotype: A read error is possible here, since a much larger clone lies one base away. The chain combines TRBV5-1 with TRBJ2-7; 7 bases agree with TRBD1. The CDR3 runs to 14 residues. Germline loops: CDR1 SGHRS, CDR2 YFSETQ. Trimming took 1 base from V and 2 from J; bases not matched to a gene: 3. Here the CDR3 reads CASSLYRGTYEQYF. Written as DNA, the CDR3 is TGCGCCAGCAGCTTGTACAGGGGAACCTACGAGCAGTACTTC.

There are a few counts of this clonotype. This sequence may be a read error, since a much larger clone differs from it by one base. The rearrangement joins TRBV29-1 to TRBJ1-1, with 7 positions matching TRBD1. The trim removed 4 bases at V and 1 base at J, leaving 3 bases unmatched. The CDR3 has 13 residues. Germline V gene data show CDR1 as SQVTM and CDR2 as ANQGSEA. The CDR3 here is CSVAGTENTEAFF. In DNA form, the CDR3 reads TGCAGCGTTGCCGGGACAGAGAACACTGAAGCTTTCTTT.